What follows describes a single T cell receptor (beta chain). Its antigen is not identified. This record belongs to a study of T cell responses to AZD1222 COVID-19 vaccine. General study findings and limits: A reported finding is that nearly half of spike-specific TCRs target unmutated variant regions.

The CDR3 totals 15 residues. Trimming took 3 bases from V and 3 from J, leaving 15 bases between them. The V gene's germline CDR1 is DFQATT and CDR2 SNEGSKA (reference sequence). Method: immunoSEQ multiplex PCR; TCRdb's copy keeps in-frame clones and lacks some. In the table there are approximately 88,000 clones, approximately 90% of which are singletons. This receptor was obtained from an adult who received the AZD1222 COVID-19 vaccine. Sequences were derived from peripheral blood, sampled 28 days after the second AZD1222 dose. The J gene is TRBJ1-5, the V gene TRBV20-1, with D possibly being TRBD1 (6 bases). The CDR3 here is CSASNTQGFNQPQHF. The CDR3 DNA follows: TGCAGTGCTAGTAACACGCAGGGGTTCAATCAGCCCCAGCATTTT.